Shown below are 26 T cell receptor beta chains from a single sample sequenced in a study of cytomegalovirus exposure and HLA in healthy donors. The PCR made use of 60 Vbeta and 13 Jbeta primers. Here immunoSEQ multiplex PCR was the method, and the copy in TCRdb shows in-frame clones only, minus some. The profile shows 200,000 to 300,000 clones, more than 75% of them singletons. Sequencing was done on a sample of PBMCs. The receptors shown here come from a woman aged 35 to 49 in good health and CMV-seropositive.

This clone was detected only a few times. This chain uses TRBV15 with TRBJ2-1, with 13 bases that match TRBD2. V gave up 0 bases and J gave up 8 bases; unmatched junction bases: 7. This CDR3 has 17 residues. Germline CDR1 is LNHNV and CDR2 is YYDKDF (reference sequence). The chain's CDR3 is CATSRDLTSGGIYEQFF. In nucleotides, the CDR3 is TGTGCCACCAGCAGAGATCTGACTAGCGGGGGGATCTATGAGCAGTTCTTC. Variable domain in full (rest from reference TRBV15 and TRBJ2-1): DAMVIQNPRYQVTQFGKPVTLSCSQTLNHNVMYWYQQKSSQAPKLLFHYYDKDFNNEADTPDNFQSRRPNTSFCFLDIRSPGLGDTAMYLCATSRDLTSGGIYEQFFGPGTRLTVL.

V usage is TRBV5-4 and J usage is TRBJ2-7; 7 nucleotides line up with TRBD1. Germline-derived CDR1 and CDR2 are SGHNT and YYREEE (reference sequence). The CDR3 is 15 residues long. The J segment lost 2 bases and the V segment lost 4 bases, leaving 9 bases of the junction unmatched. The CDR3 coding sequence is TGTGCCAGCAGCCCAGGGGGAGTGGGAACCTACGAGCAGTACTTC. This sequence encodes CASSPGGVGTYEQYF.

This clone was picked up a small number of times. The rearrangement joins TRBV6-6 to TRBJ2-5; possible D gene TRBD1, 5 bases. The J call may be incorrect, as the DNA end agrees better with TRBJ2-7. Germline CDR1 is MNHNY and CDR2 is SVGAGI (reference sequence). CDR3 length: 13 residues. CDR3 sequence: CASSTDRPYEQYF. DNA for the CDR3: TGTGCCAGCAGTACCGACAGACCTTACGAGCAGTACTTC.

This rearrangement joins TRBV11-2 to TRBJ1-1; tentative D call: TRBD1 (5 bases). CDR1 is SGHAT, CDR2 FQNNGV, per germline. This CDR3 comprises 16 residues. V lost 2 bases to trimming and J lost 5 bases, with 18 bases between them. CDR3 DNA sequence: TGTGCCAGCAGCTTAAGTTCCCAGAGGAGGGGAACTGAAGCTTTCTTT. It specifies CASSLSSQRRGTEAFF.

This chain links TRBV5-1 with TRBJ2-7; D perhaps matches TRBD1 (5 bases). The CDR3 is 15 amino acids. The V gene's germline CDR1 is SGHRS and CDR2 YFSETQ. Trimming cost V 0 bases and J 5 bases, with 15 bases left between them. The CDR3 sequence: CASSLEAGRSHEQYF. DNA of the CDR3: TGCGCCAGCAGCTTGGAGGCAGGGCGATCCCACGAGCAGTACTTC.

J is TRBJ1-2 and V is TRBV7-9; 7 bases match TRBD1. Trimming removed 2 bases from V and 3 bases from J; junction bases left unmatched: 15. Germline V gives CDR1 SEHNR, CDR2 FQNEAQ (reference sequence). This CDR3 is 18 amino acids long. This CDR3 is CASSLRGGAIRTDYGYTF. As DNA, the CDR3 is TGTGCCAGCAGCTTAAGAGGGGGCGCAATTCGGACAGACTATGGCTACACCTTC.

The sample holds a few counts of this clone. The chain employs TRBV2 and TRBJ1-2; 9 bases match TRBD1. V dropped 4 bases and J dropped 6; count of bases not matched to a gene: 6. Germline CDR1 reads SNHLY; CDR2 reads FYNNEI. The CDR3 is 14 amino acids. CDR3 sequence reads: CASSAQGALNGYTF. CDR3 sequence (DNA): TGTGCCAGCAGTGCACAGGGGGCGCTTAATGGCTACACCTTC.

This chain connects TRBV12-2 to TRBJ1-4. TRBV12-2 constitutes a pseudogene. This CDR3 comprises 14 residues. The CDR3 DNA reads TGTGCAAGTCGCCAACATTCGCGGAGTGAAAAACTGTTTTTT. Translating gives CASRQHSRSEKLFF.

The V gene is TRBV19, the J gene TRBJ2-7, with TRBD1 matching over 7 bases. CDR1 is LNHDA and CDR2 is SQIVND in the germline V gene (reference sequence). The CDR3 totals 14 residues. V lost 3 bases, J lost 3 bases, and 5 bases stayed unmatched. CDR3 residues: CASSIRDRVYEQYF. The CDR3 coding sequence is TGTGCCAGTAGTATCCGCGACAGGGTCTACGAGCAGTACTTC.

This chain joins TRBV4-2 and TRBJ2-3, with 7 bases identical to TRBD2. CDR1 is LGHNA and CDR2 is YNFKEQ in the germline V gene. The CDR3 consists of 15 residues. Trimming cost V 1 base and J 4 bases; bases outside gene matches: 5. CDR3 in amino acids: CASSQVGGRPDTQYF. The DNA for the CDR3 is TGTGCCAGCAGCCAAGTGGGCGGGAGACCAGATACGCAGTATTTT.

This clone was recorded only once. One end of the junction is discordant with germline, which a read error may explain. This sequence joins TRBV7-7 and TRBJ2-5; D gene unclear. This CDR3 spans 13 amino acids. Per germline, CDR1 SSHAT and CDR2 FNYEAQ (reference sequence). The CDR3 protein is CASSPQLQETQYF. The CDR3 nucleotides are TGTGCTAGCAGCCCCCAACTACAAGAGACCCAGTACTTC.

The chain joins TRBV7-2 to TRBJ1-1, with D possibly matching TRBD1 (6 bases). The CDR3 contains 15 residues. The V end was cut by 1 base, the J end by 1 base, with 10 bases between. Per the germline V gene, CDR1 is SGHTA and CDR2 is FQGNSA. CDR3 region: CASSLVGQQNTEAFF. The DNA for the CDR3 is TGTGCCAGCAGCTTAGTGGGACAACAGAACACTGAAGCTTTCTTT.

This rearrangement joins TRBV19 to TRBJ2-6, with D perhaps TRBD2 (5 bases). Germline V lookup: CDR1 LNHDA, CDR2 SQIVND (reference sequence). The CDR3 totals 16 residues. The germline V and J ends were trimmed by 4 bases and 0 bases, with 10 bases remaining between them. The CDR3 nucleotides read TGTGCCAGTAGTAGATCGGGGTCCTCTGGGGCCAACGTCCTGACTTTC. Residues: CASSRSGSSGANVLTF.

V is TRBV2 and J is TRBJ2-2; unclear D gene. The ends were cut back, 4 bases at V and 0 bases at J, with 9 bases in the middle. Per the germline V gene, CDR1 is SNHLY and CDR2 is FYNNEI. CDR3 length: 15 residues. As DNA, the CDR3 is TGTGCCAGCAGTGCCAGGAAGACGAACACCGGGGAGCTGTTTTTT. Translation: CASSARKTNTGELFF.

V is TRBV18 and J is TRBJ2-7; maybe TRBD2 (5 bases). V lost 3 bases and J lost 3, with 15 bases in between. The CDR3 runs to 15 residues. Germline CDR1 and CDR2: KGHSH and LQKENI. This CDR3 reads CASSPRRAANYEQYF. The DNA of the CDR3 is TGTGCCAGCTCACCCCGGCGGGCAGCAAACTACGAGCAGTACTTC.

The V and J genes are TRBV11-1 and TRBJ2-3; D possibly corresponds to TRBD2 (6 bases). Germline CDR1 is SGHAT and CDR2 is FQDESV (reference sequence). Trimming stripped 5 bases from V and 8 bases from J, with 17 bases between. The CDR3 loop spans 14 amino acids. The CDR3 is CASSPSRERGTQYF. The CDR3, as DNA: TGTGCCAGCAGCCCTTCACGGGAGAGAGGTACGCAGTATTTT.

This clone turned up a few times. J is TRBJ1-1 and V is TRBV29-1; 9 positions match TRBD1. The V segment lost 7 bases and the J segment 6 bases; nucleotides outside the gene matches: 6. Germline loops: CDR1 SQVTM, CDR2 ANQGSEA. The CDR3 extends over 12 amino acids. This CDR3 reads CSAKGQGSEAFF. Written as DNA, the CDR3 is TGCAGCGCCAAAGGACAGGGGTCTGAAGCTTTCTTT.

The chain couples TRBV19 to TRBJ1-2, with D maybe TRBD1 (5 bases). The ends were cut back, 8 bases at V and 0 bases at J, with 22 bases in the middle. Per the germline V gene, CDR1 is LNHDA and CDR2 is SQIVND (reference sequence). This CDR3 region has 17 residues. The CDR3 sequence: CASGTSRRTEANYGYTF. The DNA for the CDR3 is TGTGCCAGTGGGACTTCACGTAGGACGGAGGCTAACTATGGCTACACCTTC.

This chain connects TRBV19 to TRBJ2-1, with 7 bases lining up with TRBD2. The V gene end was trimmed by 3 bases and the J gene end by 7 bases; junction bases not matched to a gene: 6. CDR3 length equals 14 residues. The germline CDR1 and CDR2 sequences are LNHDA and SQIVND (reference sequence). Here the CDR3 reads CASSMGGSRNEQFF. CDR3 bases: TGTGCCAGTAGTATGGGCGGGAGTCGTAATGAGCAGTTCTTC.

The chain is built from TRBV7-2 and TRBJ1-5, with 8 nucleotides matching TRBD1. Germline V lookup: CDR1 SGHTA, CDR2 FQGNSA. V trimming: 5 bases; J trimming: 5 bases; junction bases outside the gene matches: 5. The CDR3 contains 14 residues. The DNA of the CDR3 is TGTGCCAGCAGCCGAGACAGGGGACATCAGCCCCAGCATTTT. Protein: CASSRDRGHQPQHF.

The chain carries TRBV19 and TRBJ1-4; TRBD1 aligns across 9 bases. V lost 9 bases, J lost 8 bases, and 13 bases stayed unmatched. In germline, CDR1 is LNHDA, CDR2 SQIVND (reference sequence). The CDR3 length is 15 residues. CDR3 in amino acids: CASGQGLRVGEKLFF. The CDR3 bases are TGTGCCAGCGGACAGGGGTTAAGGGTAGGCGAAAAACTGTTTTTT.

The J gene is TRBJ2-3, the V gene TRBV5-1, with 10 bases identical to TRBD2. J lost 1 base, V lost 4 bases, and 6 bases had no gene match. CDR1 SGHRS and CDR2 YFSETQ come from the germline V gene. The CDR3 runs 16 residues. DNA for the CDR3: TGCGCCAGCAGCCCGGGACTAGCGACCCGCACAGATACGCAGTATTTT. It specifies CASSPGLATRTDTQYF.

The chain couples TRBV6-6 to TRBJ1-2, with 10 bases lining up with TRBD1. CDR3 size: 13 residues. The V segment lost 2 bases and the J segment 8 bases; nucleotides outside the gene matches: 2. Germline CDR1 is MNHNY and CDR2 is SVGAGI (reference sequence). CDR3 residues: CASSYRDRGGYTF. The DNA of the CDR3 is TGTGCCAGCAGTTACCGGGACAGGGGCGGCTACACCTTC.

This chain links TRBV6-1 with TRBJ2-1, with 11 bases lining up with TRBD2. The CDR3 covers 16 residues. V lost 2 bases and J lost 7; bases outside the gene matches: 7. Germline V gene data show CDR1 as MNHNS and CDR2 as SASEGT. The DNA of the CDR3 is TGTGCCAGCAGTGAACTTAGCGGGGGGGCCTTTAATGAGCAGTTCTTC. Translating it yields CASSELSGGAFNEQFF.

This chain uses TRBV4-1 with TRBJ1-1; the D gene is possibly TRBD1 (6 bases). This CDR3 comprises 15 residues. V was shortened by 3 bases and J by 6 bases, with 17 bases between the two germline ends. Germline CDR1 reads MGHRA; CDR2 reads YSYEKL. The CDR3 reads CASSHPVGGAAEAFF. CDR3 DNA: TGCGCCAGCAGCCACCCCGTCGGGGGGGCCGCTGAAGCTTTCTTT.

The rearrangement links TRBV18 to TRBJ1-3, with 9 bases identical to TRBD1. CDR3 length: 15 residues. J gave up 4 bases and V 8 bases, and 9 bases lay outside the gene matches. Per germline, CDR1 KGHSH and CDR2 LQKENI. Here the CDR3 reads CASRTGTGKGNTIYF. The CDR3 DNA reads TGTGCCAGCCGAACCGGGACAGGGAAAGGAAACACCATATATTTT.